The 27 T cell receptor beta chains in this list originate from one sample, sequenced in a study of T-cell memory formation after mild COVID-19. Each CDR3 protein gets one entry after TCRdb re-called the 5' RACE reads with MiXCR. The sample lists fewer than 450,000 distinct CDR3 sequences, around 21% occurring once. The sequenced material came from PBMCs or a T cell subset sorted from them (not recorded which). These receptors were obtained from an adult woman who had mild COVID-19 (a few samples of this study predate the infection). Cell type and time point are not known.

The V gene is TRBV7-9, the J gene TRBJ2-2; D uncertain. Germline V gives CDR1 SEHNR, CDR2 FQNEAQ (reference sequence). V lost 5 bases and J 7 bases, leaving 11 bases between the germline ends. The CDR3 runs to 13 residues. The CDR3 spells CASSEFGGGELFF. The CDR3, as DNA: TGTGCCAGCAGCGAGTTCGGTGGCGGGGAGCTGTTTTTT.

The chain couples TRBV5-1 to TRBJ2-1; no clear D. The CDR3 runs to 13 residues. Trimming left V 2 bases short and J 6 bases short, with 9 bases between. Germline CDR1 is SGHRS and CDR2 is YFSETQ. CDR3 in amino acids: CASSFGSANEQFF. The DNA of the CDR3 is TGCGCCAGCAGCTTCGGCAGCGCCAATGAGCAGTTCTTC.

J is TRBJ1-1 and V is TRBV5-1; D not resolved. This CDR3 has 14 residues. V was pared by 2 bases and J by 6 bases, with 14 bases between. Germline V gene sequence: CDR1 SGHRS, CDR2 YFSETQ. The CDR3: CASSFGSRNPEAFF. DNA of the CDR3: TGCGCCAGCAGCTTCGGCAGTCGAAACCCTGAAGCTTTCTTT.

The chain couples TRBV7-8 to TRBJ1-2, with D tentatively TRBD1 (6 bases). Trimming pared 4 bases from V and 6 bases from J, leaving 21 bases between. This CDR3 is built from 16 residues. CDR1 SGHVS and CDR2 FQNEAQ come from the germline V gene. CDR3 coding DNA: TGTGCCAGCAGCTCAAAACACAGGGAGTGGGATGATGGCTACACCTTC. This translates into CASSSKHREWDDGYTF.

The rearrangement links TRBV6-6 to TRBJ1-2; D may be TRBD1 (6 bases). The CDR3 runs to 14 residues. Trimming removed 4 bases from V and 3 bases from J, with 12 bases in between. CDR1 MNHNY and CDR2 SVGAGI come from the germline V gene (reference sequence). The CDR3 spells CASSSGAMDYGYTF. The CDR3 nucleotides read TGTGCCAGCAGTTCAGGGGCTATGGACTATGGCTACACCTTC.

In this sample, this clonotype turned up a few times. This sequence joins TRBV7-9 and TRBJ1-1, with 9 bases matching TRBD1. The CDR3 is 13 amino acids. After removal of 7 bases from V and 4 bases from J, the junction contained 4 bases not matched to a gene. Looked up from germline, CDR1 is SEHNR and CDR2 is FQNEAQ (reference sequence). CDR3 in DNA: TGTGCCAGCACTGGGACAGGGATCACTGAAGCTTTCTTT. Translating it yields CASTGTGITEAFF.

This clonotype came up many times. V and J are TRBV18 and TRBJ2-7; 10 positions match TRBD1. Germline lookup yields CDR1 KGHSH and CDR2 LQKENI. The ends lost 2 bases at V and 3 bases at J; junction bases unmatched: 7. CDR3 length: 16 amino acids. CDR3 sequence reads: CASSPSGTGVLYEQYF. In nucleotides, the CDR3 is TGTGCCAGCTCACCATCCGGGACAGGGGTCCTCTACGAGCAGTACTTC.

This clonotype appeared a few times. The J gene is TRBJ1-4, the V gene TRBV6-1; D is ambiguous. The CDR3 covers 15 residues. The germline V gene encodes CDR1 MNHNS and CDR2 SASEGT. Between the trimmed V and J ends, which lost 1 base and 7 bases, there was a span of 13 bases. CDR3 in amino acids: CASSEVYEVREKLFF. For the CDR3, the DNA is TGTGCCAGCAGTGAAGTTTACGAAGTTCGTGAAAAACTGTTTTTT.

This chain's CDR3 is CASRDREAFF. The CDR3, as DNA: TGTGCCAGCAGGGACAGAGAAGCTTTCTTT. V usage is TRBV6-6 and J usage is TRBJ1-1; possibly TRBD1 for D (6 bases). The CDR3 is 10 residues long. Germline V gene data show CDR1 as MNHNY and CDR2 as SVGAGI (reference sequence). Trimming left V 6 bases short and J 8 bases short, with 7 bases between.

This clonotype was counted between two and nine times. J is TRBJ1-4 and V is TRBV4-3; D remains ambiguous. Germline-derived CDR1 and CDR2 are LGHNA and YSLEER. The CDR3 runs 15 residues. The V and J ends lost 4 bases and 8 bases respectively, with 17 bases between them. The CDR3 region has the DNA TGCGCCAGCAGCCGGATCAGGACCGTCAGAGAAAAACTGTTTTTT. Protein: CASSRIRTVREKLFF.

The gene calls are TRBV5-1 and TRBJ1-2; 8 nucleotides agree with TRBD1. This CDR3 spans 12 amino acids. Germline trimming cut 4 bases from V and 6 bases from J; bases unmatched to any gene: 2. Germline V CDR1 and CDR2: SGHRS, YFSETQ. The CDR3 DNA reads TGCGCCAGCAGCACGACAGGGGATGGCTACACCTTC. Translated, it gives CASSTTGDGYTF. Together with reference TRBV5-1 and TRBJ1-2, the CDR3 gives the full variable domain: KAGVTQTPRYLIKTRGQQVTLSCSPISGHRSVSWYQQTPGQGLQFLFEYFSETQRNKGNFPGRFSGRQFSNSRSEMNVSTLELGDSALYLCASSTTGDGYTFGSGTRLTVV.

The chain employs TRBV5-1 and TRBJ1-2, with a possible D match to TRBD1 (5 bases). The germline V gene has CDR1 SGHRS and CDR2 YFSETQ. This CDR3 spans 16 amino acids. V was clipped by 1 base and J by 1 base, with 14 bases between them. As DNA, the CDR3 is TGCGCCAGCAGCTTGTCCTCAGTGGGGCTTAACTATGGCTACACCTTC. Translated: CASSLSSVGLNYGYTF.

This clonotype was counted only a few times. CDR3 sequence: CASSLGARREQFF. Here the CDR3 DNA reads TGTGCCAGCAGCTTAGGGGCTAGGCGGGAGCAGTTCTTC. The chain uses TRBV7-2 and TRBJ2-1; no clear D. This CDR3 has 13 amino acids. Germline V lookup: CDR1 SGHTA, CDR2 FQGNSA. Between the trimmed V and J ends, which lost 1 base and 10 bases, there was a span of 11 bases.

The chain employs TRBV6-4 and TRBJ2-3, with TRBD1 matching over 10 bases. The CDR3 is made up of 14 amino acids. Germline CDR1 is MRHNA and CDR2 is SNTAGT. The V gene end was trimmed by 2 bases and the J gene end by 4 bases; junction bases not matched to a gene: 0. The CDR3 reads CASSDGQGADTQYF. In DNA form, the CDR3 reads TGTGCCAGCAGTGACGGACAGGGGGCAGATACGCAGTATTTT.

V gene TRBV12-3 or TRBV12-4 combines with J gene TRBJ2-1, with TRBD2 identical over 11 bases. V dropped 2 bases and J dropped 7; count of bases not matched to a gene: 7. This CDR3 region has 16 residues. CDR3 DNA: TGTGCCAGCAGTTTAAGAACTAGCGGGAGCAGAAATGAGCAGTTCTTC. Amino acid sequence: CASSLRTSGSRNEQFF.

This clonotype has a handful of counts. The rearrangement uses TRBV5-6 and TRBJ2-1; 10 nucleotides line up with TRBD2. V was clipped by 4 bases and J by 6 bases; unmatched bases: 7. This CDR3 has 15 residues. Germline values: CDR1 SGHDT, CDR2 YYEEEE. CDR3: CASSQTSGPINEQFF. CDR3 sequence (DNA): TGTGCCAGCAGCCAGACTAGCGGGCCCATCAATGAGCAGTTCTTC.

This clonotype was detected only a few times. The V gene is TRBV7-9, the J gene TRBJ2-7, with D perhaps TRBD2 (5 bases). V lost 5 bases, J lost 3 bases, and 11 bases lay in between. Germline V lookup: CDR1 SEHNR, CDR2 FQNEAQ (reference sequence). This CDR3 region has 13 residues. The CDR3 DNA reads as TGTGCCAGCAGCCCGGGGTCGGTCTACGAGCAGTACTTC. Its protein product is CASSPGSVYEQYF.

Written as DNA, the CDR3 is TGTGCCAGCAGCTCTTGGCTAGCGGGAGAAGGCACAGATACGCAGTATTTT. This gives the protein CASSSWLAGEGTDTQYF. The chain uses TRBV7-2 and TRBJ2-3, with 10 bases identical to TRBD2. Trimming cost V 4 bases and J 1 base; bases outside gene matches: 8. The germline gives CDR1 SGHTA, CDR2 FQGNSA. The length of the CDR3 is 17 residues. Full variable domain (outside the CDR3, taken from reference TRBV7-2 and TRBJ2-3): GAGVSQSPSNKVTEKGKDVELRCDPISGHTALYWYRQSLGQGLEFLIYFQGNSAPDKSGLPSDRFSAERTGGSVSTLTIQRTQQEDSAVYLCASSSWLAGEGTDTQYFGPGTRLTVL.

V gene TRBV5-1 combines with J gene TRBJ1-1; TRBD1 aligns across 7 bases. Germline V gives CDR1 SGHRS, CDR2 YFSETQ. V lost 0 bases to trimming and J lost 1 base; unmatched junction nucleotides: 3. The CDR3 is 15 residues long. Here the CDR3 reads CASSLGGTANTEAFF. The CDR3, as DNA: TGCGCCAGCAGCTTGGGGGGGACAGCGAACACTGAAGCTTTCTTT.

This chain uses TRBV5-1 with TRBJ2-1; a possible D gene is TRBD2 (5 bases). This CDR3 has 13 residues. Germline values: CDR1 SGHRS, CDR2 YFSETQ. The V end was cut by 4 bases, the J end by 9 bases, with 14 bases between. CDR3 residues: CASSQNRGFEQFF. CDR3 nucleotide sequence: TGCGCCAGCAGCCAGAACAGAGGGTTTGAGCAGTTCTTC. The entire variable domain, with the rest obtained from reference TRBV5-1 and TRBJ2-1, is as follows: KAGVTQTPRYLIKTRGQQVTLSCSPISGHRSVSWYQQTPGQGLQFLFEYFSETQRNKGNFPGRFSGRQFSNSRSEMNVSTLELGDSALYLCASSQNRGFEQFFGPGTRLTVL.

This clonotype was counted only a few times. V and J are TRBV9 and TRBJ2-1, with 12 bases lining up with TRBD2. Germline lookup yields CDR1 SGDLS and CDR2 YYNGEE. The CDR3 length is 16 residues. Germline trimming cut 3 bases from V and 8 bases from J; bases unmatched to any gene: 9. CDR3 bases: TGTGCCAGCAGCGGCCCTCTAGCGGGGGGGCCCCATGAGCAGTTCTTC. This translates into CASSGPLAGGPHEQFF.

The V and J genes are TRBV20-1 and TRBJ2-7; 7 bases fit TRBD2. The V gene's germline CDR1 is DFQATT and CDR2 SNEGSKA (reference sequence). CDR3 size: 14 residues. J gave up 3 bases and V 0 bases, and 5 bases lay outside the gene matches. The CDR3 region is CSARDQGGYYEQYF. The CDR3 DNA is TGCAGTGCTAGAGATCAGGGAGGGTACTACGAGCAGTACTTC.

This clonotype appeared a few times. The chain carries TRBV7-3 and TRBJ2-2, with a possible D match to TRBD2 (6 bases). Germline CDR1 reads SGHTA; CDR2 reads FQGTGA. The V and J ends lost 7 bases and 2 bases respectively, with 11 bases between them. The CDR3 sequence is 14 residues long. The DNA of the CDR3 is TGTGCCAGCACCCCGGGAGCCAACACCGGGGAGCTGTTTTTT. Protein sequence: CASTPGANTGELFF.

The chain links TRBV5-4 to TRBJ2-3; D assignment may be TRBD1 or TRBD2 (5 bases each). Trimming pared 2 bases from V and 1 base from J, leaving 8 bases between. The CDR3 runs 14 residues. Looked up from germline, CDR1 is SGHNT and CDR2 is YYREEE (reference sequence). The CDR3 nucleotides are TGTGCCAGCAGCTTCGTGGGGGGCACAGATACGCAGTATTTT. It is translated as CASSFVGGTDTQYF.

The rearrangement joins TRBV4-1 to TRBJ1-2; 11 bases are shared with TRBD1. J was trimmed by 3 bases and V by 0 bases; bases with no gene match: 3. The germline gives CDR1 MGHRA, CDR2 YSYEKL. The CDR3 totals 16 residues. CDR3 loop: CASSQDRTGGDYGYTF. DNA of the CDR3: TGCGCCAGCAGCCAAGACCGGACAGGGGGCGACTATGGCTACACCTTC.

The V call is TRBV7-9, the J call TRBJ1-2, with 9 bases fitting TRBD1. CDR1 is SEHNR and CDR2 is FQNEAQ in the germline V gene (reference sequence). This CDR3 has 16 residues. The ends lost 1 base at V and 2 bases at J; junction bases unmatched: 5. DNA of the CDR3: TGTGCCAGCAGCTTAGGCATCGGGACAGGGAACTATGGCTACACCTTC. Amino acids: CASSLGIGTGNYGYTF.

The genes are TRBV19 and TRBJ2-7, with D possibly matching TRBD2 (6 bases). The length of the CDR3 is 16 residues. CDR1 and CDR2 from the germline V gene are LNHDA and SQIVND (reference sequence). Trimming took 4 bases from V and 2 from J, leaving 18 bases between them. CDR3 sequence: CASSTFGTPGAYEQYF. As DNA, the CDR3 is TGTGCCAGTAGTACCTTCGGGACTCCGGGAGCCTACGAGCAGTACTTC.